Reported below is one T cell receptor (beta chain). The data originate from a study of T cell changes during pregnancy in multiple sclerosis. The repertoire was sequenced with immunoSEQ multiplex PCR; TCRdb's copy has only in-frame clones and lacks some. This table holds 45,000 to 65,000 clones, 80% to 95% found once. CDR1 is SGHTA, CDR2 FQGNSA, per germline. V lost 5 bases and J lost 5; bases outside the gene matches: 7. The CDR3 contains 14 residues. The input for sequencing was CD4+ T cells from peripheral blood mononuclear cells, taken in the third trimester of pregnancy. This sequence was found in a female donor with multiple sclerosis, enrolled in a pregnancy study. The chain carries TRBV7-2 and TRBJ1-2; the match to TRBD1 covers 8 bases. The CDR3 loop reads CASSRLQGEYGYTF. CDR3 bases: TGTGCCAGCAGCCGCCTACAGGGGGAATATGGCTACACCTTC.